The entry below describes one T cell receptor beta chain. Enrolled during active infection, Seattle patients were then followed longitudinally. The data belong to a study of blood T cell repertoires in COVID-19. Original analysis: Reference gene primers were amplified, and this amplification served to estimate nucleated cell counts. Using immunoSEQ multiplex PCR, the repertoire was profiled, and TCRdb retains in-frame clones only, with some absent. For V, J and clone size, that table is used; D and trimming come from the DNA. The data show 150,000 to 200,000 clones, with over 90% seen just once and around 2% held by the top ten. The clonotype comes from a woman aged 55-70 years with COVID-19, enrolled during active disease. Sequences were obtained from peripheral blood.

The DNA for the CDR3 is TGCGCCAGCAGTCAACAGCGCCGTAGCGGGGGGGCCAGCAATGAGCAGTTCTTC. This codes for CASSQQRRSGGASNEQFF. The chain recombines TRBV23-1 with TRBJ2-1; TRBD2 agrees at 11 bases. TRBV23-1 belongs to the ORF category, with a function that is uncertain. The CDR3 contains 18 residues. The J segment lost 6 bases and the V segment lost 2 bases, leaving 12 bases of the junction unmatched.